The T cell receptor beta chain under discussion was sequenced for a study of metastatic and nonmetastatic thyroid tumors. This clone was counted ten times or more. Antigen specificity is unknown. Treatment of any kind had been given to no patient before thyroid surgery. Study-wide results and caveats: Relative to benign nodules, malignant thyroid tumors were reportedly characterized by significantly elevated TCR beta diversity in blood and tumor.

In the original workflow: Clinicopathological groups of papillary thyroid cancer showed CDR3 differences that were used to build a distant-metastasis classifier. Via MiXCR, TCRdb re-called the PCR reads. The V and J calls were determined by TCRdb, not by the authors. Counted here are roughly 34,000 clones, approximately 16% occurring once; the ten biggest clones make up around 20%. The receptor was isolated from a male donor with papillary thyroid cancer or a benign thyroid nodule (not recorded which). Some clones in this sample may be carry-over from other donors' samples. The sequencing sample was made of blood.

CDR3 region: CASSEFNEQYF. The CDR3 bases are TGTGCCAGCAGTGAATTCAACGAGCAGTACTTC. This rearrangement joins TRBV6-1 to TRBJ2-7; D unresolved. The V gene's germline CDR1 is MNHNS and CDR2 SASEGT. The germline V and J ends were trimmed by 2 bases and 5 bases, with 4 bases remaining between them. The CDR3 is 11 amino acids.